Sequencing of this T cell receptor beta chain was carried out in a study of T cells after yellow fever vaccination. This CDR3 has 18 amino acids. V lost 1 base and J 0 bases, leaving 15 bases between the germline ends. CDR1 and CDR2 from the germline V gene are SGHVS and FNYEAQ. TCRdb itself ran the 5' RACE reads through MiXCR, one entry per CDR3 protein. The sample has fewer than 450,000 distinct CDR3 sequences; approximately 10% are singletons. The chain carries TRBV7-6 and TRBJ2-2; a weak D match, TRBD2 (6 bases). This clonotype originated in a young man who received the YFV17D yellow fever vaccine. The sample in question was PBMCs, obtained on the day of the first yellow fever vaccination. This chain's CDR3 is CASSLEPPGLTNTGELFF. As DNA, the CDR3 is TGTGCCAGCAGCTTAGAACCTCCCGGACTAACGAACACCGGGGAGCTGTTTTTT.